Each of the 5 T cell receptor beta chains below was sequenced from the same sample in a study of T cells expressing NK-cell markers. TCRdb reprocessed the 5' RACE reads and reports one entry per CDR3 protein, with no DNA. The sample totals hundreds of thousands of distinct CDR3 sequences. The sequenced sample was blood T cells: a sorted CD56 or NKG2C T cell subset, CD4+ or CD8+ T cells, or bulk PBMC T cells (not recorded which). The receptors here all came from a woman aged 18 to 75 in good health.

V gene TRBV20-1 combines with J gene TRBJ2-7; TCRdb gives TRBD2 as the D gene, but with no DNA this cannot be confirmed. The CDR3 runs 16 residues. Germline V gene sequence: CDR1 DFQATT, CDR2 SNEGSKA (reference sequence). CDR3 sequence reads: CSARSQGLAASYEQYF.

This chain uses TRBV10-3 with TRBJ2-2. The CDR3 runs to 13 residues. Germline V gene lookup returns CDR1 ENHRY and CDR2 SYGVKD. The CDR3: CAISADPTGELFF.

The J gene is TRBJ1-1, the V gene TRBV29-1; as DNA is missing, the TRBD1 call by TCRdb cannot be tested. Germline V gives CDR1 SQVTM, CDR2 ANQGSEA. The CDR3 is 13 residues long. The CDR3 protein is CSVMTGRVTEAFF.

The rearrangement links TRBV28 to TRBJ2-5; TCRdb gives TRBD2 as the D gene, but with no DNA this cannot be confirmed. Germline V CDR1 and CDR2: MDHEN, SYDVKM. This CDR3 is 16 amino acids long. The CDR3 protein is CASSLFLGGRGETQYF.

The genes are TRBV5-1 and TRBJ2-2. Germline CDR1 and CDR2: SGHRS and YFSETQ. The CDR3 extends over 14 amino acids. CDR3 sequence reads: CASSLYYVTGELFF.